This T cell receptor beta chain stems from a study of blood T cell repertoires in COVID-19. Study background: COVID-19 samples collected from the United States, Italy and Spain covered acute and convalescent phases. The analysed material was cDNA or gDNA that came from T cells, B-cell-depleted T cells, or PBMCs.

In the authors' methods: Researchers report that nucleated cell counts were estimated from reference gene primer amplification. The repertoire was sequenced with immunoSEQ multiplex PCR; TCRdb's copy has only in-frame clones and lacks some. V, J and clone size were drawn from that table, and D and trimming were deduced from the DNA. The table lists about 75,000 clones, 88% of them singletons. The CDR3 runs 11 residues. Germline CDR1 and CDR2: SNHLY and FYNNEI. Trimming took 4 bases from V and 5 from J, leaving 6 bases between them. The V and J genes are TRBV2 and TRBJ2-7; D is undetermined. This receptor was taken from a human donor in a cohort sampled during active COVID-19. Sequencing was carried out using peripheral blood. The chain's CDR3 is CASSVGDEQYF. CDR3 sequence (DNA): TGTGCCAGCAGTGTAGGAGACGAGCAGTACTTC.